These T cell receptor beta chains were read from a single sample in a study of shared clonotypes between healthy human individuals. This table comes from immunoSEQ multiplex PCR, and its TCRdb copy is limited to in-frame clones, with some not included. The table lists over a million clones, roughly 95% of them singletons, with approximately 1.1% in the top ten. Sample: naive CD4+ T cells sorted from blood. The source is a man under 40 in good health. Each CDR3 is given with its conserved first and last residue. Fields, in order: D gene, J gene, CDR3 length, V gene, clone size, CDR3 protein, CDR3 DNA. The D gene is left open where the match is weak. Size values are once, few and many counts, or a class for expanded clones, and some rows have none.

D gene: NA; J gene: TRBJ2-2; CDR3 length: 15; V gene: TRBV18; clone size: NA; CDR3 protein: CASSPSQVAPGELFF; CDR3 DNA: TGTGCCAGCTCACCCTCCCAGGTCGCCCCCGGGGAGCTGTTTTTT
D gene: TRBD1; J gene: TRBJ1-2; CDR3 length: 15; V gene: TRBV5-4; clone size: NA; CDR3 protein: CASSIEDRGNYGYTF; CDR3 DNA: TGTGCCAGCAGCATTGAGGACAGGGGAAACTATGGCTACACCTTC
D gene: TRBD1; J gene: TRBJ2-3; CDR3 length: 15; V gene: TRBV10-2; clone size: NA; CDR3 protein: CASSDSRGLEDTQYF; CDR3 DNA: TGCGCCAGCAGTGATTCCAGGGGGCTAGAAGATACGCAGTATTTT
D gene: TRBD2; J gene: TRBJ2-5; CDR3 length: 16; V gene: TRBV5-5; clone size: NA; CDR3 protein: CASSFSIQRDLETQYF; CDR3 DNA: TGTGCCAGCAGCTTCAGCATCCAGCGGGATTTGGAGACCCAGTACTTC
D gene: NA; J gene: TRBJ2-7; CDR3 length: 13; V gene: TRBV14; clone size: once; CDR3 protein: CASSQLPGQSKYF; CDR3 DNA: TGTGCCAGCAGCCAACTCCCGGGACAATCGAAGTACTTC
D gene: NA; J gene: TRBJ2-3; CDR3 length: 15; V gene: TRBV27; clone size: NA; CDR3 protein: CASRPAGRGTDTQYF; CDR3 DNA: TGTGCCAGCCGCCCCGCAGGGCGAGGGACAGATACGCAGTATTTT
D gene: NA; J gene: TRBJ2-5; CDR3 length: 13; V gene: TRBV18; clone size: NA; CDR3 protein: CASRPSAYETQYF; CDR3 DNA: TGTGCCAGCCGCCCGTCTGCGTACGAGACCCAGTACTTC
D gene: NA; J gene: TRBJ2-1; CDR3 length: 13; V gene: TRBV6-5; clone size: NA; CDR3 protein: CASRGLPGNEQFF; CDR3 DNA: TGTGCCAGCAGAGGACTACCCGGCAATGAGCAGTTCTTC
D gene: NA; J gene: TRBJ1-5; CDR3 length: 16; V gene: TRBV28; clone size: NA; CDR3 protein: CASSPREGLNNQPQHF; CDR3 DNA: TGTGCCAGCAGCCCGCGAGAGGGGCTCAACAATCAGCCCCAGCATTTT
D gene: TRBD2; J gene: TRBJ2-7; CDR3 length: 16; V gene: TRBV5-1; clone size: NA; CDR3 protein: CASSDRTSGVIYEQYF; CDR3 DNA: TGCGCCAGCAGCGACAGGACTAGCGGGGTCATCTACGAGCAGTACTTC
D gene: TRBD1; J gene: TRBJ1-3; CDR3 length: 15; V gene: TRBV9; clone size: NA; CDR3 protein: CASSVGRTGSDTIYF; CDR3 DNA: TGTGCCAGCAGCGTGGGAAGGACAGGGTCGGACACCATATATTTT
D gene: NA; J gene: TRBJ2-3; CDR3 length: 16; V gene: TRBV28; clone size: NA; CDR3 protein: CASSSPTVGAFGTQYF; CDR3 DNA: TGTGCCAGCAGTTCGCCGACAGTTGGGGCATTCGGTACGCAGTATTTT
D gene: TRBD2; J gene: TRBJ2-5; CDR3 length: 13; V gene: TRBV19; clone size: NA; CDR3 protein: CASYSGRDPIFYF; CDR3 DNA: TGTGCCAGTTATAGCGGGAGAGACCCCATCTTTTACTTC
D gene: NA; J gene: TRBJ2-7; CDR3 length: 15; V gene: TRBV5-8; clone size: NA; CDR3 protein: CASSFRGRAMGEQYF; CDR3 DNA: TGTGCCAGCAGCTTCCGGGGCAGGGCCATGGGCGAGCAGTACTTC
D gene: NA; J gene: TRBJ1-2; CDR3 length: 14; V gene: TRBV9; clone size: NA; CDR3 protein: CASSAPTLPQGYTF; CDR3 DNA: TGTGCCAGCAGCGCCCCGACACTCCCGCAGGGCTACACCTTC
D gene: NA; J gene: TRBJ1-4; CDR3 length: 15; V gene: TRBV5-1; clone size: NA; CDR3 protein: CASSFGPTLGEKLFF; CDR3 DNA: TGCGCCAGCAGCTTCGGCCCGACTTTAGGGGAAAAACTGTTTTTT
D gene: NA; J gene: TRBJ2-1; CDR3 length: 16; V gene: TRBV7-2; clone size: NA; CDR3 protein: CASSLMATVFPNEQFF; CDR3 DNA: TGTGCCAGCAGCTTAATGGCAACAGTATTCCCCAATGAGCAGTTCTTC
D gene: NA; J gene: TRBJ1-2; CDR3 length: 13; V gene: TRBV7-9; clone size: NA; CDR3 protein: CASSLGQIEGYTF; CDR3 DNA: TGTGCCAGCAGCTTAGGACAGATTGAGGGCTACACCTTC
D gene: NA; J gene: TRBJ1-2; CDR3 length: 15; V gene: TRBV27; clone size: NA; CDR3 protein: CASSVDVSPNYGYTF; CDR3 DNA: TGTGCCAGCAGTGTAGACGTATCCCCTAACTATGGCTACACCTTC
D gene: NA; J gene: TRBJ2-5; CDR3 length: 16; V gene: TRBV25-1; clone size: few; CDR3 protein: CASTPPRVRNQETQYF; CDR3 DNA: TGTGCCAGCACCCCCCCCAGGGTGAGAAACCAAGAGACCCAGTACTTC
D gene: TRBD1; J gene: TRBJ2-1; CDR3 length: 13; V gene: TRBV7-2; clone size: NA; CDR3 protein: CASSLDRGNEQFF; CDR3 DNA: TGTGCCAGCAGCTTAGACAGGGGGAATGAGCAGTTCTTC
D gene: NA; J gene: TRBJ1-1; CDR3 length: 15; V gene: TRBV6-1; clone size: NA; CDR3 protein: CASSERIVFGTEAFF; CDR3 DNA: TGTGCCAGCAGTGAAAGGATAGTCTTCGGCACTGAAGCTTTCTTT
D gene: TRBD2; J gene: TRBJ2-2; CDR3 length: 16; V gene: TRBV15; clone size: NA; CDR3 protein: CATSRDQRGLTGELFF; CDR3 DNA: TGTGCCACCAGCAGAGATCAGCGGGGGCTCACCGGGGAGCTGTTTTTT
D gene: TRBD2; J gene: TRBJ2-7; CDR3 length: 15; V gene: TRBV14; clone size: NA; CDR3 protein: CASSQETLAAYEQYF; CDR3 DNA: TGTGCCAGCAGCCAAGAGACTCTAGCGGCCTACGAGCAGTACTTC
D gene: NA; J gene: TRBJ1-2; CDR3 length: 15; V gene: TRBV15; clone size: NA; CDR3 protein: CATSREVGSNYGYTF; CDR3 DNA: TGTGCCACCAGCAGGGAGGTTGGCAGTAACTATGGCTACACCTTC
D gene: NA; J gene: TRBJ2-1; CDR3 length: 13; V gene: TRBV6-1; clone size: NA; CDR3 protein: CASSDQLEGEQFF; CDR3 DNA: TGTGCCAGCAGTGACCAACTTGAAGGTGAGCAGTTCTTC
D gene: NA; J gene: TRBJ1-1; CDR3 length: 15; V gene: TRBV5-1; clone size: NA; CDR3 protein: CASSLGRQVNTEAFF; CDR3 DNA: TGCGCCAGCAGCTTGGGGAGACAGGTAAACACTGAAGCTTTCTTT
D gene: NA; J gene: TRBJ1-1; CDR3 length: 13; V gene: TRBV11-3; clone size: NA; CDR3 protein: CASSLDLGREAFF; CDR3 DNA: TGTGCCAGCAGCTTAGATCTCGGCAGAGAAGCTTTCTTT
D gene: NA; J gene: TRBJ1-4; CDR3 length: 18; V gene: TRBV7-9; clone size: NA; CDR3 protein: CASSLVTLAFGRLEKLFF; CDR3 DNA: TGTGCCAGCAGCTTAGTCACCTTAGCGTTTGGGCGGCTTGAAAAACTGTTTTTT
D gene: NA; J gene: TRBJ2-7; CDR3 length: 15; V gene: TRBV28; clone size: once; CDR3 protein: CASSLDGADRGGMDF; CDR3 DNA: TGTGCCAGCAGTTTAGATGGAGCAGACAGAGGGGGGATGGACTTC
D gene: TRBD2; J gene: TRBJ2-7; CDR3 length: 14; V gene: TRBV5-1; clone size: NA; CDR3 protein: CASSLASGRGEQYF; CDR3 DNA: TGCGCCAGCAGCTTGGCTAGCGGGAGAGGCGAGCAGTACTTC
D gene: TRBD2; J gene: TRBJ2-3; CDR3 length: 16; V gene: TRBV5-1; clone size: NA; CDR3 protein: CASSLPTSASTDTQYF; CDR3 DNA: TGCGCCAGCAGCTTACCAACTAGCGCAAGCACAGATACGCAGTATTTT
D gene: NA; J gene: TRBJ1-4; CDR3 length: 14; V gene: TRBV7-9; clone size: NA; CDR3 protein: CASSLSATNEKLFF; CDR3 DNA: TGTGCCAGCAGCTTATCTGCAACTAATGAAAAACTGTTTTTT
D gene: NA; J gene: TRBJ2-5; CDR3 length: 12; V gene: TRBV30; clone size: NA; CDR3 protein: CAWKGGQVTQYF; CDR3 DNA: TGTGCCTGGAAGGGGGGGCAAGTGACCCAGTACTTC
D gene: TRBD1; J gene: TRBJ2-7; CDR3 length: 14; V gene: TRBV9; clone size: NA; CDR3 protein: CASSVGQGNYEQYF; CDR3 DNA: TGTGCCAGCAGCGTAGGACAGGGAAACTACGAGCAGTACTTC